This T cell receptor (beta chain) is from a study of response to subunit inactivated influenza vaccine. TCRdb used MiXCR to reprocess the RT-PCR reads, holding one entry per CDR3 protein. The sample has fewer than 700,000 distinct CDR3 sequences, 10% to 15% seen once. At least ten counts were recorded for this clonotype. Its antigen is unknown. V was shortened by 5 bases and J by 7 bases, with 17 bases between the two germline ends. This CDR3 region has 14 residues. Germline V gives CDR1 SGHTA, CDR2 FQGNSA. Study outcomes and limitations: A suggestion made by the authors is that each seasonal influenza vaccination recruits few new T cells.

The sequence derives from a man in his forties or fifties who received an inactivated influenza vaccine. V usage is TRBV7-2 and J usage is TRBJ1-2; D not certain. The material was PBMCs from blood, obtained 35 to 45 days after vaccination. The DNA of the CDR3 is TGTGCCAGCAGCCCCAACGGCTTTCGGAGTGGCTACACCTTC. Its translation is CASSPNGFRSGYTF.